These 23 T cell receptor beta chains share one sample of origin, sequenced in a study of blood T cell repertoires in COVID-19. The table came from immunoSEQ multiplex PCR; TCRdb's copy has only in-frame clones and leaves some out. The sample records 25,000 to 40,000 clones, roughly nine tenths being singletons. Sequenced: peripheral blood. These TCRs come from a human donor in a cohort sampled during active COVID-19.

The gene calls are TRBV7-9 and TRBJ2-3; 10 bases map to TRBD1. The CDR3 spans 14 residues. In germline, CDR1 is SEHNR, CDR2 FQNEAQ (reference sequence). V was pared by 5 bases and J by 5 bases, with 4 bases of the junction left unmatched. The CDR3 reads CASSPTGGIDTQYF. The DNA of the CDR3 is TGTGCCAGCAGCCCGACAGGGGGCATAGATACGCAGTATTTT.

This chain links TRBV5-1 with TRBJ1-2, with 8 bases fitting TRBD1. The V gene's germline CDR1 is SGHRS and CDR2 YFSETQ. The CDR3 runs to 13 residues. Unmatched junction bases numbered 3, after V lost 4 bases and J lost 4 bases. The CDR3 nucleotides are TGCGCCAGCAGCGCCGGGACAGGCTATGGCTACACCTTC. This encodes CASSAGTGYGYTF.

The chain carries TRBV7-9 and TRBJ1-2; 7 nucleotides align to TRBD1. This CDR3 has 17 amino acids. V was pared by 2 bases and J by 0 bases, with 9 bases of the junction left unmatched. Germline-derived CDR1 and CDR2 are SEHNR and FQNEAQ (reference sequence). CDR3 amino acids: CASSLRGTATANYGYTF. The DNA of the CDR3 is TGTGCCAGCAGCTTAAGGGGGACAGCGACAGCTAACTATGGCTACACCTTC.

The CDR3 sequence: CASSSQESGTEAFF. The CDR3 DNA reads as TGTGCCAGCAGCTCCCAGGAGAGCGGCACTGAAGCTTTCTTT. V gene TRBV9 combines with J gene TRBJ1-1, with unresolved D. This CDR3 has 14 residues. Germline V gives CDR1 SGDLS, CDR2 YYNGEE. Trimming removed 4 bases at V and 4 bases at J, with 14 bases between.

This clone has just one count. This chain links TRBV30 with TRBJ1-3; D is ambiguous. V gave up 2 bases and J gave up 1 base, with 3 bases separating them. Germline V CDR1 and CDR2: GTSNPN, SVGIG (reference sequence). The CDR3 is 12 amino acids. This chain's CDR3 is CAWSPSGNTIYF. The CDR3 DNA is TGTGCCTGGAGTCCTTCTGGAAACACCATATATTTT.

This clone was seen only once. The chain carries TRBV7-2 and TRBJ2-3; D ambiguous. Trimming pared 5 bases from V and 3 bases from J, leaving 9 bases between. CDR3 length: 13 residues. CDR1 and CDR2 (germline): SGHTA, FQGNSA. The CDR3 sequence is CASSPSGTDTQYF. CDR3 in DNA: TGTGCCAGCAGCCCGTCCGGGACAGATACGCAGTATTTT. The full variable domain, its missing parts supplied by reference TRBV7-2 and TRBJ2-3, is GAGVSQSPSNKVTEKGKDVELRCDPISGHTALYWYRQSLGQGLEFLIYFQGNSAPDKSGLPSDRFSAERTGGSVSTLTIQRTQQEDSAVYLCASSPSGTDTQYFGPGTRLTVL.

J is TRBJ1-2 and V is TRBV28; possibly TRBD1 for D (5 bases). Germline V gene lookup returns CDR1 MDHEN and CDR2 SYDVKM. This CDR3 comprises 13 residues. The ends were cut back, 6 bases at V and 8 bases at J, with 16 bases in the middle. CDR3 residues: CASRIVGLVGYTF. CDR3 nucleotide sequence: TGTGCCAGCAGGATTGTGGGACTAGTCGGCTACACCTTC.

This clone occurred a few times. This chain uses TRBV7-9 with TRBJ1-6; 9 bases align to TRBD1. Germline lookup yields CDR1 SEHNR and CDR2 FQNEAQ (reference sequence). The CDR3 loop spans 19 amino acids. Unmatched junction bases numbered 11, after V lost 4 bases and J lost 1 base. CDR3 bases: TGTGCCAGCAGCTCTTATACAGGGGGCGCGGGGTCCTATAATTCACCCCTCCACTTT. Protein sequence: CASSSYTGGAGSYNSPLHF.

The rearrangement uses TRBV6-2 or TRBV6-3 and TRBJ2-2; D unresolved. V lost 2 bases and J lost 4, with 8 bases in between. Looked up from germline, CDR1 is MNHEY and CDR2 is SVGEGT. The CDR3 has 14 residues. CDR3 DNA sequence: TGTGCCAGCAGTTACGAGGTTCGCACCGGGGAGCTGTTTTTT. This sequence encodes CASSYEVRTGELFF.

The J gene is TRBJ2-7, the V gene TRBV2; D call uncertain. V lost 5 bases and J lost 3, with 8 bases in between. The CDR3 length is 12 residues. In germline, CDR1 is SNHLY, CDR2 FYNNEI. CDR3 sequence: CASSFSLYEQYV. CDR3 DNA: TGTGCCAGCAGTTTTAGTCTCTACGAGCAGTACGTC.

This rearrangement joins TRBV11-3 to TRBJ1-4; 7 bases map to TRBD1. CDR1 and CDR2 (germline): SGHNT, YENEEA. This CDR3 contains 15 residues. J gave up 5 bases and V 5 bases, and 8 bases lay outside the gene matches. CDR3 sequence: CASSPSGTDNEKLFF. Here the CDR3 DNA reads TGTGCCAGCAGCCCCTCGGGGACAGACAATGAAAAACTGTTTTTT.

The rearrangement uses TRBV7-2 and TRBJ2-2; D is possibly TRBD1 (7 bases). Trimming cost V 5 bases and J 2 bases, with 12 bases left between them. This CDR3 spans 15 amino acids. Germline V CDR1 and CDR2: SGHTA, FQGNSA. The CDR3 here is CASSAQGGNTGELFF. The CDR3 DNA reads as TGTGCCAGCAGCGCTCAGGGGGGAAACACCGGGGAGCTGTTTTTT. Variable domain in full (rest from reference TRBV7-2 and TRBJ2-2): GAGVSQSPSNKVTEKGKDVELRCDPISGHTALYWYRQSLGQGLEFLIYFQGNSAPDKSGLPSDRFSAERTGGSVSTLTIQRTQQEDSAVYLCASSAQGGNTGELFFGEGSRLTVL.

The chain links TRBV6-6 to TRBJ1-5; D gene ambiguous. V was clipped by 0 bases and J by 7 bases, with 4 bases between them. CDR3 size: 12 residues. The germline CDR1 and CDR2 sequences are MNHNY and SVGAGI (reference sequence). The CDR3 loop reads CASSYSSQPQHF. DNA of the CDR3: TGTGCCAGCAGTTACTCGTCGCAGCCCCAGCATTTT.

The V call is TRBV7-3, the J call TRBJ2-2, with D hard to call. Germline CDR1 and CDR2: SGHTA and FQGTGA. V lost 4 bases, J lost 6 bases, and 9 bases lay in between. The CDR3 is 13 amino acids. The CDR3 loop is CASSSFGSGELFF. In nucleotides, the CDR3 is TGTGCCAGCAGCTCGTTTGGCTCCGGGGAGCTGTTTTTT.

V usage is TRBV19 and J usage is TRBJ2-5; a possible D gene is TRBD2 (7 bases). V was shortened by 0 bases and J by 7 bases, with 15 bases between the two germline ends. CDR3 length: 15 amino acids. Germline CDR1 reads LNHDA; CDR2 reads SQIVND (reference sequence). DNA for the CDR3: TGTGCCAGTAGTATAGACCGCGGGGGCCGCGGGACCCAGTACTTC. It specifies CASSIDRGGRGTQYF.

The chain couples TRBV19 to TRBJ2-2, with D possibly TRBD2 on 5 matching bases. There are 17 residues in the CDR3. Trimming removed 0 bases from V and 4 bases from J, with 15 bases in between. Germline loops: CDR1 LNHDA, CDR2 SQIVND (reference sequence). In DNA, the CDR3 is TGTGCCAGTAGTATAGACCCACTCGCGGGTACCACCGGGGAGCTGTTTTTT. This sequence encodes CASSIDPLAGTTGELFF.

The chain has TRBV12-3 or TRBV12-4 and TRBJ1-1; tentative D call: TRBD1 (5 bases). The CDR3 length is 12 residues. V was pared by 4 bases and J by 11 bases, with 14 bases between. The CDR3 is CASSSDGTRAFF. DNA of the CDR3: TGTGCCAGCAGTTCGGACGGGACTCGGGCTTTCTTT.

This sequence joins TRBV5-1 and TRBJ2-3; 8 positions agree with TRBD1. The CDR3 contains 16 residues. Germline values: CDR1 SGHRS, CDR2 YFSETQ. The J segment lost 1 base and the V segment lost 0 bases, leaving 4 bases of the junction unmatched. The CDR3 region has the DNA TGCGCCAGCAGCTTGGGGGCGACAGGGGGCACAGATACGCAGTATTTT. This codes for CASSLGATGGTDTQYF.

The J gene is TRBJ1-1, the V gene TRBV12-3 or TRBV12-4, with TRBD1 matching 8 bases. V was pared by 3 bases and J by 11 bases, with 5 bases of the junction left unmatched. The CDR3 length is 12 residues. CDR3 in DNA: TGTGCCAGCAGTTTGTACAGGGGGTATGCTTTCTTT. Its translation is CASSLYRGYAFF.

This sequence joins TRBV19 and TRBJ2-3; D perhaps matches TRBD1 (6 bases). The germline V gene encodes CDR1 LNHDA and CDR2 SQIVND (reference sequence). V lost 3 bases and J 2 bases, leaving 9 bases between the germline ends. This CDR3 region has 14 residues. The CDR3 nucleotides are TGTGCCAGTAGTATGGGGGCAGCCACAGATACGCAGTATTTT. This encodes CASSMGAATDTQYF.

The CDR3 region is CASSRDRERINEKLFF. CDR3 DNA: TGTGCCAGCAGCCGGGACAGGGAACGGATAAATGAAAAACTGTTTTTT. This chain links TRBV14 with TRBJ1-4; 9 nucleotides agree with TRBD1. The CDR3 contains 16 residues. V shed 4 bases and J 5 bases; nucleotides not matched to a gene: 8. Germline V gene sequence: CDR1 SGHDN, CDR2 FVKESK.

CDR3 nucleotides: TGTGCCAGCAGTCGTACATCAACGGGACAGGGGGTCTTGGGAACCAAAAACATTCAGTACTTC. This encodes CASSRTSTGQGVLGTKNIQYF. V and J are TRBV21-1 and TRBJ2-4; the table calls TRBD1, which could not be checked here. TRBV21-1 is assigned pseudogene status. The CDR3 covers 21 residues.

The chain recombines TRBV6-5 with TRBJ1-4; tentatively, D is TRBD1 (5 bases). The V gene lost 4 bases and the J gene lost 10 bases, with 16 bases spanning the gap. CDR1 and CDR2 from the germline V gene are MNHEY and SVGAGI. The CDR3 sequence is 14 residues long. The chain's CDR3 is CASSFPGQGGKLFF. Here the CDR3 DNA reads TGTGCCAGCAGTTTTCCGGGCCAGGGTGGAAAACTGTTTTTT.